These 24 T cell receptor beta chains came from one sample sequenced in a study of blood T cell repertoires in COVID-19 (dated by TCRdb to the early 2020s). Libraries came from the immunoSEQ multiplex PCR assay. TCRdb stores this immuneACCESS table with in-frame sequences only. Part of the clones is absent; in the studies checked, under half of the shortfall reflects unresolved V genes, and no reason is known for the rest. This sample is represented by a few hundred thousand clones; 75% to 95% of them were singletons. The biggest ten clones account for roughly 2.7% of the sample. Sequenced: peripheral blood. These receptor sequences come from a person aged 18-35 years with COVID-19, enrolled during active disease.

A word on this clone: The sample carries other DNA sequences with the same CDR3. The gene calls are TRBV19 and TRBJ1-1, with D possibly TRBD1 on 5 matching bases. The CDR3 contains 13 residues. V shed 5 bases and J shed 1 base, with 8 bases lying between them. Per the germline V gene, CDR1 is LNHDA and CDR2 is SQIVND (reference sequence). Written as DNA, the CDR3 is TGTGCCAGTAGTCGAACAGGGAACACTGAAGCTTTCTTT. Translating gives CASSRTGNTEAFF.

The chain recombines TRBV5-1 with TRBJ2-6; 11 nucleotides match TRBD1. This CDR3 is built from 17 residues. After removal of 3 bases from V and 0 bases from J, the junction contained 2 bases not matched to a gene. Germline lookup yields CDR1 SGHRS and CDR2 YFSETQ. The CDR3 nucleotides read TGCGCCAGCAGCTCCGGGACAGGGGGCTCTGGGGCCAACGTCCTGACTTTC. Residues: CASSSGTGGSGANVLTF.

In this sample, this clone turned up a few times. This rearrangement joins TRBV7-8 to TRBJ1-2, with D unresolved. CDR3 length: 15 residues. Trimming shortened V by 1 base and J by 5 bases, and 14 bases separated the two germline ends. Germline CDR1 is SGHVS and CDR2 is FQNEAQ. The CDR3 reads CASSLGSAGLYGYTF. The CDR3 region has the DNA TGTGCCAGCAGCTTAGGGTCCGCAGGACTGTATGGCTACACCTTC.

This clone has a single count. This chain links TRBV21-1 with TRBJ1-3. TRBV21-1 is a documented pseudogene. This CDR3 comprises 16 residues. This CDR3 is CASSAGPIRSGNTIYF. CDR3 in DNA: TGTGCCAGCAGCGCGGGACCGATCCGCTCTGGAAACACCATATATTTT.

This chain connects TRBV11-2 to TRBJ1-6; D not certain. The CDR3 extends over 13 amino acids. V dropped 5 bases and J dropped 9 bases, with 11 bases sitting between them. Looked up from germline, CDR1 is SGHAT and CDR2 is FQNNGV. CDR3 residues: CASSPLGLSPLHF. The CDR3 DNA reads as TGTGCCAGCAGCCCCCTCGGTCTTTCACCCCTCCACTTT.

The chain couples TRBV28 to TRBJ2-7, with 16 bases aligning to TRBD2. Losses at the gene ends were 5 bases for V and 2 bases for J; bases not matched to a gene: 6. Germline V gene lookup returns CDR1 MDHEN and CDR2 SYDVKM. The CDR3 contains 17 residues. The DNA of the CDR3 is TGTGCCAGCAGTCAGCCCGGGACTAGCGGGAGGGCCTACGAGCAGTACTTC. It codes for CASSQPGTSGRAYEQYF.

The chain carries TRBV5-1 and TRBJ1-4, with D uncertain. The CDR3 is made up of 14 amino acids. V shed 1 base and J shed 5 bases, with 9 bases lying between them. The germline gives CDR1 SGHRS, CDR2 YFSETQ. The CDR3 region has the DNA TGCGCCAGCAGCTTGATGGGAGAGAATGAAAAACTGTTTTTT. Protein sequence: CASSLMGENEKLFF.

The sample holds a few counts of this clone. The CDR3 bases are TGTGCCAGCAGCACAGCCGGACAGGGCATAGGAAATGAGCAGTTCTTC. Protein: CASSTAGQGIGNEQFF. The chain links TRBV9 to TRBJ2-1; 8 nucleotides agree with TRBD1. The CDR3 extends over 16 amino acids. Trimming cost V 4 bases and J 7 bases; bases outside gene matches: 13. Germline loops: CDR1 SGDLS, CDR2 YYNGEE. Combining the CDR3 with reference TRBV9 and TRBJ2-1 gives the whole variable domain DSGVTQTPKHLITATGQRVTLRCSPRSGDLSVYWYQQSLDQGLQFLIQYYNGEERAKGNILERFSAQQFPDLHSELNLSSLELGDSALYFCASSTAGQGIGNEQFFGPGTRLTVL.

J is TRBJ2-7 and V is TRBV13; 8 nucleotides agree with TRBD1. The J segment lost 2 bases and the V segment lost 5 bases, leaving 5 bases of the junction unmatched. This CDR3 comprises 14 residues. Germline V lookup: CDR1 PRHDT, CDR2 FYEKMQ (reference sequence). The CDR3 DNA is TGTGCCAGCAGCCCCAGGGGGCTCGCCTACGAGCAGTACTTC. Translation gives CASSPRGLAYEQYF.

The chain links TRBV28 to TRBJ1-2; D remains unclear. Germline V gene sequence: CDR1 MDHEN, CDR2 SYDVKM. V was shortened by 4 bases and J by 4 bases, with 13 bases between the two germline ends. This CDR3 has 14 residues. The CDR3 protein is CASSSPGSTYGYTF. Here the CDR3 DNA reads TGTGCCAGCAGTTCCCCCGGTTCAACCTATGGCTACACCTTC.

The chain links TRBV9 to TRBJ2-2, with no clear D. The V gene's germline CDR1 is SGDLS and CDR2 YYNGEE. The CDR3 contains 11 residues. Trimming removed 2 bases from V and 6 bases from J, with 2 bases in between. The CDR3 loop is CASSVAGELFF. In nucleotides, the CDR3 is TGTGCCAGCAGCGTCGCCGGGGAGCTGTTTTTT.

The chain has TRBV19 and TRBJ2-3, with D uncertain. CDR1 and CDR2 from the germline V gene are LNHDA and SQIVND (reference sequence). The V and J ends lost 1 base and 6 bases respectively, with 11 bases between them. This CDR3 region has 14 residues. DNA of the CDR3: TGTGCCAGTAGTATAGGTACTGAGCGCGATACGCAGTATTTT. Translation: CASSIGTERDTQYF.

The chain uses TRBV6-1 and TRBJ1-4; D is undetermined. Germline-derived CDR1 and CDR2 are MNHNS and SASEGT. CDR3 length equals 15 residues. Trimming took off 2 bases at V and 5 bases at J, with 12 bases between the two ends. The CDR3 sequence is CASSEIDGGNEKLFF. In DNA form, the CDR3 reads TGTGCCAGCAGTGAAATCGACGGAGGAAATGAAAAACTGTTTTTT.

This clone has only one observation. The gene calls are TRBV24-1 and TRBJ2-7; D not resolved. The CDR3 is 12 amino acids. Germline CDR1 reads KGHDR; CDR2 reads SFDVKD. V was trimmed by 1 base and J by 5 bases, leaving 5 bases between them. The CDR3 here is CATSDFGDEQYF. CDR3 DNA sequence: TGTGCCACCAGTGATTTCGGTGACGAGCAGTACTTC.

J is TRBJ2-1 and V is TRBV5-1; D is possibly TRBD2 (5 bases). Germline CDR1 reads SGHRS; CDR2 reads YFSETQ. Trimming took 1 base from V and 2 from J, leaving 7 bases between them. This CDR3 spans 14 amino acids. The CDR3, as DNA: TGCGCCAGCAGCTTGCGAGCGGCCTACAATGAGCAGTTCTTC. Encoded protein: CASSLRAAYNEQFF.

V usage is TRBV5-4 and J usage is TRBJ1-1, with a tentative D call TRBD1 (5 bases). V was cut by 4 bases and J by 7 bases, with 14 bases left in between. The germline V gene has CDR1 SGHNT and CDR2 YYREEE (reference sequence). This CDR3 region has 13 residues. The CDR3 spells CASSPPGHLEAFF. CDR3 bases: TGTGCCAGCAGCCCCCCCGGACACCTTGAAGCTTTCTTT.

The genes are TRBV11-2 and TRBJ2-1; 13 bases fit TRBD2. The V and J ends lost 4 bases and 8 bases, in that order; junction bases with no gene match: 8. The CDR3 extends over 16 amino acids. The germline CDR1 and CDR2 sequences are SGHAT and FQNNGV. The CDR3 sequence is CASSYPLAGGPDEQFF. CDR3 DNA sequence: TGTGCCAGCAGCTACCCACTAGCGGGAGGGCCCGATGAGCAGTTCTTC.

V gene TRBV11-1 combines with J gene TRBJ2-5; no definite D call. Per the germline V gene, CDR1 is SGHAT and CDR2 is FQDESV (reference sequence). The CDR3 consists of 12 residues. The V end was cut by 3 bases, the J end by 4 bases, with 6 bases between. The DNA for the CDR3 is TGTGCCAGCAGCTTGAGTGTAGAGACCCAGTACTTC. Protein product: CASSLSVETQYF.

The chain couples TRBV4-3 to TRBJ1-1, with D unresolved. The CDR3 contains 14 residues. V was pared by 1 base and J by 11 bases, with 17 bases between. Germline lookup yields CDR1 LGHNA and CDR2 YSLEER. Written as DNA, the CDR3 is TGCGCCAGCAGCCAAGGACTCTCTTTCGGTTCGGCTTTCTTT. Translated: CASSQGLSFGSAFF.

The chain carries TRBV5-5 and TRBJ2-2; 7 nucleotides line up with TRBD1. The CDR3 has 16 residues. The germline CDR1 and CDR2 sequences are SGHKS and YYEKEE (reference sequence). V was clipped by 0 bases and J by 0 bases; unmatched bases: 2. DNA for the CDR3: TGTGCCAGCAGCTTGGGCCAGGGGGCGAACACCGGGGAGCTGTTTTTT. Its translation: CASSLGQGANTGELFF.

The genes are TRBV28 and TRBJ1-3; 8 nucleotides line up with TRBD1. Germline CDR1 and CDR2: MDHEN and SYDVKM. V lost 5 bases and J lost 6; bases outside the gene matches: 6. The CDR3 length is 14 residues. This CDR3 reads CASSHDRGKNTIYF. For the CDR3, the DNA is TGTGCCAGCAGTCATGACAGGGGAAAAAACACCATATATTTT.

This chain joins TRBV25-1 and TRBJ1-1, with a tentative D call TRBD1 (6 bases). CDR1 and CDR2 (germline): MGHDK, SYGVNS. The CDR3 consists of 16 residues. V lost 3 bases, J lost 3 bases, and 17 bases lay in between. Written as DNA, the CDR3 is TGTGCCAGCAGTGAGCTTGAGGGGGTGGGGGACACTGAAGCTTTCTTT. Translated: CASSELEGVGDTEAFF.

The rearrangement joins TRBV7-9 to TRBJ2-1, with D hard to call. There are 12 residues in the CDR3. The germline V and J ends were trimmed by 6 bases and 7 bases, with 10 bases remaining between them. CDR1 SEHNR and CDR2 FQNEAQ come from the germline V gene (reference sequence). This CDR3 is CASSVYLNEQFF. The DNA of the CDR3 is TGTGCCAGCAGTGTCTATTTGAATGAGCAGTTCTTC.

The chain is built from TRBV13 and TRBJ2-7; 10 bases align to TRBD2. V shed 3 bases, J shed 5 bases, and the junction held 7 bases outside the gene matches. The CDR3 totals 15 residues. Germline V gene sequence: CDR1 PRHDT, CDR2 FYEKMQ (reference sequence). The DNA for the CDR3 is TGTGCCAGCAGCTTGGCGAGCGGGAGGGTCGACGAGCAGTACTTC. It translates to CASSLASGRVDEQYF. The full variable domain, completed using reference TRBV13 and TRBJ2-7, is AAGVIQSPRHLIKEKRETATLKCYPIPRHDTVYWYQQGPGQDPQFLISFYEKMQSDKGSIPDRFSAQQFSDYHSELNMSSLELGDSALYFCASSLASGRVDEQYFGPGTRLTVT.